This T cell receptor beta chain was recovered during a study of CDR3 diversity in severe acne (dated by TCRdb to between 2019 and 2020). The CDR3 has 11 amino acids, counting the end cysteine and phenylalanine. Here the CDR3 DNA is all that survives: 33 bases in frame from base 1. Looking up the germline V gene (reference sequence) yields CDR1 DFQATT and CDR2 SNEGSKA. The V end loses 6 bases and the J end loses 3 bases, and a stretch of 6 bases separates them. With regard to this clonotype: What antigen it recognizes has not been identified. No base quality information exists; no much larger clone differs at one position.

The library was generated by PCR. Data came from an Illumina HiSeq 2000. In-frame beta chains were kept once TCRdb had trimmed the public reads at Q25 with fastp and called clones with MiXCR. Rows merge per CDR3 protein into single entries with the most common DNA and genes. Present in this sample are more than 70,000 distinct CDR3 sequences, 45% to 50% of which were seen just once. 10% of the sample comes from the top ten. This clonotype originated in a male donor in good health, serving as a control. This chain joins TRBV20-1 to TRBJ1-3, with no confidently assigned D gene. The sequenced sample was blood. The sequenced DNA is TGCAGTGCGCCGCTTGGAAACACCATATATTTT. It is translated as CSAPLGNTIYF.